This TCR beta chain emerged from a study of cytomegalovirus exposure and HLA in healthy donors. Study-level findings and limits: Highly shared sequence variants in one cluster were likely a sequencing artifact. The study recorded over 150 TCR beta chains that were cytomegalovirus-associated.

Use of 60 Vbeta and 13 Jbeta primers characterized the PCR. Assay used: immunoSEQ multiplex PCR; TCRdb lists only in-frame clones, some missing. The repertoire consists of approximately 170,000 clones, with roughly four fifths occurring once and the leading ten covering about 2%. Concerning this clone: Its antigen remains unidentified.

Germline CDR1 reads SQVTM; CDR2 reads ANQGSEA. The CDR3 covers 14 residues. Trimming removed 4 bases from V and 4 bases from J; junction bases left unmatched: 1. The origin of this receptor is a young woman in good health and CMV-seropositive. The rearrangement uses TRBV29-1 and TRBJ2-3, with TRBD2 matching over 14 bases. The sequenced sample was PBMCs. The CDR3 protein is CSVAGLAGADTQYF. The CDR3 nucleotides read TGCAGCGTTGCGGGACTAGCGGGAGCAGATACGCAGTATTTT.